This T cell receptor (beta chain) comes out of a study of blood T cell repertoires in COVID-19. Study as a whole: Sample material is recorded as cDNA or gDNA derived from T cells, B-cell-depleted T cells, or PBMCs.

This CDR3 has 14 residues. The trim removed 7 bases at V and 3 bases at J, leaving 3 bases unmatched. The germline V gene encodes CDR1 LGHDT and CDR2 YNNKEL (reference sequence). Original data processing: From reference gene primer amplification, estimates of nucleated cell counts were derived. Produced via immunoSEQ multiplex PCR; TCRdb's table is partial and in-frame only. D and trimming were read from the DNA, whereas the V and J calls and clone size are those reported in that table. The table shows about 200,000 clones, with around four fifths occurring only once. This receptor was obtained from a woman aged 45 to 65 with acute or convalescent COVID-19. The chain recombines TRBV3-1 (or the pseudogene TRBV3-2) with TRBJ2-1, with 10 bases matching TRBD2. Sequencing used peripheral blood. CDR3 residues: CASKLAGSYNEQFF. DNA of the CDR3: TGTGCCAGCAAACTAGCGGGAAGCTACAATGAGCAGTTCTTC.